Listed here are 12 T cell receptor beta chains from one sample, sequenced in a study of post-analysis software for immune sequencing data. Broader study findings: Patients carried 4 or 5 TRBV segments more frequently than controls did, and TRBV5-6, TRBV5-1 and TRBV20-1 were among them.

Each TCR beta cDNA library carried unique molecular identifiers. From the PCR reads, TCRdb called clonotypes with MiXCR, one entry per CDR3 protein. The sample contains about 770,000 distinct CDR3 sequences, 40% to 55% of which appear only once. These receptors' targets are unknown. The sequenced sample was blood. All receptors come from a girl between 5 and 17 years old with multiple sclerosis.

This chain joins TRBV20-1 and TRBJ1-5; 12 bases map to TRBD1. Germline V gene lookup returns CDR1 DFQATT and CDR2 SNEGSKA (reference sequence). With 6 bases clipped from V and 6 bases from J, the junction kept 3 bases outside the gene matches. The CDR3 is 13 residues long. The CDR3 reads CSAGTGGSQPQHF. Here the CDR3 DNA reads TGCAGTGCAGGGACAGGGGGCAGTCAGCCCCAGCATTTT.

The chain carries TRBV12-3 or TRBV12-4 and TRBJ1-5; D may be TRBD1 (6 bases). This CDR3 is built from 15 residues. V lost 2 bases to trimming and J lost 4 bases, with 12 bases between them. The CDR3 nucleotides read TGTGCCAGCAGTTTAAGTCAGGGGCGGAATCAGCCCCAGCATTTT. Protein sequence: CASSLSQGRNQPQHF.

This clonotype was counted a few times. The chain couples TRBV6-6 to TRBJ1-2, with TRBD1 as a possible D gene (6 bases). V lost 8 bases, J lost 3 bases, and 13 bases lay in between. The CDR3 has 13 amino acids. Germline V CDR1 and CDR2: MNHNY, SVGAGI (reference sequence). CDR3 in DNA: TGTGCCAGCTCCTCCTCAGGGGACTATGGCTACACCTTC. Translating it yields CASSSSGDYGYTF.

The V call is TRBV9, the J call TRBJ2-5, with 9 bases lining up with TRBD1. J was trimmed by 11 bases and V by 3 bases; bases with no gene match: 8. The germline V gene encodes CDR1 SGDLS and CDR2 YYNGEE. CDR3 size: 13 residues. DNA of the CDR3: TGTGCCAGCAGCGATACCGGGACAGGGAAACAGTACTTC. It yields the protein CASSDTGTGKQYF.

The rearrangement joins TRBV7-9 to TRBJ1-4; 7 bases agree with TRBD1. J gave up 1 base and V 5 bases, and 4 bases lay outside the gene matches. The germline V gene has CDR1 SEHNR and CDR2 FQNEAQ (reference sequence). The CDR3 loop spans 15 amino acids. The CDR3 sequence: CASSTQGGTNEKLFF. The CDR3 region has the DNA TGTGCCAGCAGCACCCAGGGGGGAACTAATGAAAAACTGTTTTTT.

The chain recombines TRBV11-2 with TRBJ2-5; D is uncertain. Trimming cost V 1 base and J 4 bases, with 10 bases left between them. The V gene's germline CDR1 is SGHAT and CDR2 FQNNGV. This CDR3 spans 14 amino acids. CDR3 loop: CASSLGGSRETQYF. In DNA form, the CDR3 reads TGTGCCAGCAGCTTAGGAGGTAGCAGAGAGACCCAGTACTTC.

On this clonotype itself: Sequence at one end of the junction differs from germline and may be a read error. As DNA, the CDR3 is TGTGCCAGCACCACTGGGACGGGGGTCGGGACCCGGTACTTC. It yields the protein CASTTGTGVGTRYF. This chain connects TRBV12-3 or TRBV12-4 to TRBJ2-5, with a possible D match to TRBD2 (6 bases). This CDR3 contains 14 residues.

This clonotype was seen a single time. The chain is built from TRBV2 and TRBJ2-7; 7 bases match TRBD1. This CDR3 has 11 residues. V trimming: 7 bases; J trimming: 7 bases; junction bases outside the gene matches: 4. Germline loops: CDR1 SNHLY, CDR2 FYNNEI. Here the CDR3 reads CASTEQGEQYF. CDR3 DNA sequence: TGTGCCAGCACCGAACAGGGGGAGCAGTACTTC.

This clonotype was seen only a few times. The chain has TRBV6-1 and TRBJ1-5, with 9 bases that match TRBD1. Germline V gene data show CDR1 as MNHNS and CDR2 as SASEGT. The CDR3 loop spans 18 amino acids. J lost 0 bases, V lost 6 bases, and 12 bases had no gene match. The CDR3 DNA reads as TGTGCCAGCAGCCCAATCCGGGACAGGGCTATTAGCAATCAGCCCCAGCATTTT. This gives the protein CASSPIRDRAISNQPQHF.

J is TRBJ2-7 and V is TRBV20-1, with 10 bases aligning to TRBD2. The CDR3 length is 13 residues. V shed 6 bases, J shed 2 bases, and the junction held 4 bases outside the gene matches. CDR1 DFQATT and CDR2 SNEGSKA come from the germline V gene (reference sequence). The CDR3 coding sequence is TGCAGTGCCCACAGCGGGGGGGCCTACGAGCAGTACTTC. It translates to CSAHSGGAYEQYF.

This clonotype has only a few counts. The chain carries TRBV7-6 and TRBJ2-1; D uncertain. The CDR3 contains 13 residues. V was clipped by 5 bases and J by 7 bases, with 12 bases between them. Germline assignment: CDR1 SGHVS and CDR2 FNYEAQ. The CDR3 spells CASSGMGNNEQFF. The CDR3 nucleotides read TGTGCCAGCAGCGGGATGGGGAATAATGAGCAGTTCTTC.

This chain uses TRBV6-5 with TRBJ1-3, with a possible D match to TRBD1 (6 bases). This CDR3 comprises 15 residues. Germline values: CDR1 MNHEY, CDR2 SVGAGI. V was clipped by 5 bases and J by 0 bases, with 11 bases between them. CDR3 loop: CASSRDIDSGNTIYF. As DNA, the CDR3 is TGTGCCAGCAGTCGGGACATCGACTCTGGAAACACCATATATTTT.